The rows below give T cell receptor beta chains drawn from one sample of a study of blood T cell repertoires in COVID-19. Data came from immunoSEQ multiplex PCR; TCRdb stores just in-frame clones and leaves some out. In the table there are 300,000 to 350,000 clones, roughly 87% of which are singletons. Sequenced material: peripheral blood. These receptors were taken from a man between 25 and 39 years old with COVID-19, enrolled during active disease. CDR3s include the opening cysteine and the closing phenylalanine or tryptophan. Clone sizes are given selectively: once, few, many, or a class where the clone is expanded.

abundance: .; j_gene: TRBJ1-5; v_gene: TRBV18; CDR3aa: CASSLGQGLPQHF
abundance: once; j_gene: TRBJ1-6; v_gene: TRBV30; CDR3aa: CAWSVRQGTPLHF
abundance: .; j_gene: TRBJ2-5; v_gene: TRBV5-5; CDR3aa: CASSQGGSQETQYF
abundance: .; j_gene: TRBJ1-1; v_gene: TRBV9; CDR3aa: CASSVDKERMNTEAFF
abundance: .; j_gene: TRBJ2-7; v_gene: TRBV28; CDR3aa: CASSLQDSSYEQYF
abundance: .; j_gene: TRBJ1-1; v_gene: TRBV11-2; CDR3aa: CASSLREANTEAFF
abundance: .; j_gene: TRBJ2-5; v_gene: TRBV6-2/TRBV6-3; CDR3aa: CASSTPPSGSMKTQYF
abundance: .; j_gene: TRBJ1-1; v_gene: TRBV7-2; CDR3aa: CASSFISVGAGRPEAFF
abundance: .; j_gene: TRBJ2-1; v_gene: TRBV2; CDR3aa: CASSERGQANYNEQFF
abundance: .; j_gene: TRBJ2-1; v_gene: TRBV3-1/TRBV3-2; CDR3aa: CASSLGTGSKFF
abundance: once; j_gene: TRBJ2-5; v_gene: TRBV6-5; CDR3aa: CASSYSGTGFRETQYF
abundance: .; j_gene: TRBJ2-2; v_gene: TRBV4-2; CDR3aa: CASSQEVVAGVTGELFF
abundance: .; j_gene: TRBJ2-7; v_gene: TRBV4-3; CDR3aa: CASSQDRRSSYEQYF
abundance: .; j_gene: TRBJ2-6; v_gene: TRBV9; CDR3aa: CASSVQGIGANVLTF
abundance: once; j_gene: TRBJ1-6; v_gene: TRBV18; CDR3aa: CASSPTGGLANSPLHF
abundance: .; j_gene: TRBJ1-1; v_gene: TRBV6-5; CDR3aa: CASSYSRGMNTEAFF
abundance: .; j_gene: TRBJ2-7; v_gene: TRBV9; CDR3aa: CASSVGLAGIYEQYF
abundance: .; j_gene: TRBJ2-6; v_gene: TRBV5-4; CDR3aa: CASSSGSLSPGANVLTF
abundance: .; j_gene: TRBJ2-2; v_gene: TRBV7-9; CDR3aa: CASSSQGHGELFF
abundance: .; j_gene: TRBJ2-7; v_gene: TRBV9; CDR3aa: CASSPRLAGVYEQYF
abundance: .; j_gene: TRBJ1-4; v_gene: TRBV5-5; CDR3aa: CASSSTGTNEKLFF
abundance: .; j_gene: TRBJ2-2; v_gene: TRBV5-4; CDR3aa: CASHRGRGTGELFF
abundance: .; j_gene: TRBJ2-7; v_gene: TRBV28; CDR3aa: CASSPSVEQYF
abundance: .; j_gene: TRBJ1-4; v_gene: TRBV10-3; CDR3aa: CAIKAETGVFSAEKLFF
abundance: .; j_gene: TRBJ2-1; v_gene: TRBV10-3; CDR3aa: CAIPDPLTGDGEQFF
abundance: .; j_gene: TRBJ2-1; v_gene: TRBV3-1/TRBV3-2; CDR3aa: CASSQAGRGTGNEQFF
abundance: .; j_gene: TRBJ1-5; v_gene: TRBV2; CDR3aa: CASRRLSNNQPQHF
abundance: .; j_gene: TRBJ2-3; v_gene: TRBV5-6; CDR3aa: CASNGGGASDTQYF
abundance: .; j_gene: TRBJ2-2; v_gene: TRBV27; CDR3aa: CASSTHPHGGGNTGELFF
abundance: .; j_gene: TRBJ2-2; v_gene: TRBV7-8; CDR3aa: CASSLRMGARTGELFF
abundance: .; j_gene: TRBJ2-1; v_gene: TRBV7-3; CDR3aa: CASSLFGGQGADEQFF
abundance: .; j_gene: TRBJ1-5; v_gene: TRBV4-1; CDR3aa: CASSQDQGRTQHF
abundance: .; j_gene: TRBJ2-7; v_gene: TRBV27; CDR3aa: CASSLWVGGQGKQYF
abundance: .; j_gene: TRBJ2-6; v_gene: TRBV24-1; CDR3aa: CATSDSSRVSGANVLTF
abundance: .; j_gene: TRBJ1-2; v_gene: TRBV4-2; CDR3aa: CASSQADRVNYGYTF
abundance: .; j_gene: TRBJ2-1; v_gene: TRBV7-3; CDR3aa: CASSLITSSGEQFF
abundance: few; j_gene: TRBJ1-1; v_gene: TRBV18; CDR3aa: CASSPPTAIEAFF
abundance: .; j_gene: TRBJ1-1; v_gene: TRBV7-9; CDR3aa: CASSQDRANTEAFF
abundance: .; j_gene: TRBJ2-7; v_gene: TRBV30; CDR3aa: CAWSNCRTSGRRSRCDEQYF
abundance: .; j_gene: TRBJ2-1; v_gene: TRBV5-1; CDR3aa: CASSKDRGDNEQFF
abundance: .; j_gene: TRBJ2-1; v_gene: TRBV5-8; CDR3aa: CASSLWAAGRYNEQFF
abundance: .; j_gene: TRBJ2-6; v_gene: TRBV4-1; CDR3aa: CASSLSSSGANVLTF